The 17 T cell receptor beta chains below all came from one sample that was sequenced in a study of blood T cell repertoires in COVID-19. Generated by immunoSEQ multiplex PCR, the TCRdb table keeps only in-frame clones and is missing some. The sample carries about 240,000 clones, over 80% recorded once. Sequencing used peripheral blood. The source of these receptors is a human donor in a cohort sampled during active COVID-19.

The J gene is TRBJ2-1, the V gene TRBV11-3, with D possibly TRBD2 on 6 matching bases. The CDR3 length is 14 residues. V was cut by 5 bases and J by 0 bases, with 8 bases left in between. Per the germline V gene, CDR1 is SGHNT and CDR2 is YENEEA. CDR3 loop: CASSPGSSYNEQFF. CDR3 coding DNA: TGTGCCAGCAGCCCCGGGAGCTCCTACAATGAGCAGTTCTTC.

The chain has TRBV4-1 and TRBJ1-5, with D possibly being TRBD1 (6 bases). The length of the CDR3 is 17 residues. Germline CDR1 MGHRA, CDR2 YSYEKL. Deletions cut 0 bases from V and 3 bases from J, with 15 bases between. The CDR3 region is CASSQDRGRGINQPQHF. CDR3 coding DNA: TGCGCCAGCAGCCAAGATAGAGGCAGGGGAATCAATCAGCCCCAGCATTTT.

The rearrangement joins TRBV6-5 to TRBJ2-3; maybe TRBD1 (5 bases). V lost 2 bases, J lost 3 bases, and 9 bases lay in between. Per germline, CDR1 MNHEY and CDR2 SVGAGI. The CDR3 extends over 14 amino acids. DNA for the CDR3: TGTGCCAGCAGTTACACACCAGGGACAGATACGCAGTATTTT. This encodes CASSYTPGTDTQYF.

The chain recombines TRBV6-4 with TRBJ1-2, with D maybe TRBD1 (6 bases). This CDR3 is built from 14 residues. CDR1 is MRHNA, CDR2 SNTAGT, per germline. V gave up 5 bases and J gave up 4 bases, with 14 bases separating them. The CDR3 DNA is TGTGCCAGCAGTCCCGGACAGTTCGGCTATGGCTACACCTTC. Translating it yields CASSPGQFGYGYTF.

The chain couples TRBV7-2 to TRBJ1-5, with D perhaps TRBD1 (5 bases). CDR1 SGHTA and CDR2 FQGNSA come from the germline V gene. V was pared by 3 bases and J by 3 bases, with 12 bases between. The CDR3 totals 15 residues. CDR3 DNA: TGTGCCAGCAGCTTGGAAGGGACTTACAATCAGCCCCAGCATTTT. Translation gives CASSLEGTYNQPQHF. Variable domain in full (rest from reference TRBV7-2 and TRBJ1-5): GAGVSQSPSNKVTEKGKDVELRCDPISGHTALYWYRQSLGQGLEFLIYFQGNSAPDKSGLPSDRFSAERTGGSVSTLTIQRTQQEDSAVYLCASSLEGTYNQPQHFGDGTRLSIL.

The CDR3 DNA sequence: TGTGCCAGTAGCAAACCTAACCGGGACATGAGGTACAATGAGCAGTTCTTC. Its translation: CASSKPNRDMRYNEQFF. This chain uses TRBV19 with TRBJ2-1; D may be TRBD1 (6 bases). The CDR3 runs to 17 residues. V was shortened by 6 bases and J by 4 bases, with 22 bases between the two germline ends. Germline V gene data show CDR1 as LNHDA and CDR2 as SQIVND (reference sequence).

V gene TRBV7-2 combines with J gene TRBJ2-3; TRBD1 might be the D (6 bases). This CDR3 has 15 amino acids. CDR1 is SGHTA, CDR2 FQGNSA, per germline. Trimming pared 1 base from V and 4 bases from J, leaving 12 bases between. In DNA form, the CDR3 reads TGTGCCAGCAGCTTAGTAGGGGGAGACCCAGATACGCAGTATTTT. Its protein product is CASSLVGGDPDTQYF.

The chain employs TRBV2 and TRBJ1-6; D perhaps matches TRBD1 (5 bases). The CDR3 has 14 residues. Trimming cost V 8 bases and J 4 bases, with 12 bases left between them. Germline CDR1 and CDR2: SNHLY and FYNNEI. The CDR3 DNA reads TGTGCCAGCGGAGGGGCATGGTATAATTCACCCCTCCACTTT. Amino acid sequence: CASGGAWYNSPLHF.

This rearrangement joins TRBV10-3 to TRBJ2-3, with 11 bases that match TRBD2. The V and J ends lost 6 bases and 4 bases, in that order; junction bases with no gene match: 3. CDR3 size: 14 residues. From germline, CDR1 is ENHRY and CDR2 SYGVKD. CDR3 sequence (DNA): TGTGCCATCAGATCGACTAGCGGGGCAGATACGCAGTATTTT. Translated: CAIRSTSGADTQYF.

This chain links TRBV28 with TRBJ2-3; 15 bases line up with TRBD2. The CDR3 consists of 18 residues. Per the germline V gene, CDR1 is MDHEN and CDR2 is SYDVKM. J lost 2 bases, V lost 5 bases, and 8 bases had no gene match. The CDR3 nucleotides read TGTGCCAGCAGTATCGGGACTAGCGGGAGGTGGATCACAGATACGCAGTATTTT. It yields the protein CASSIGTSGRWITDTQYF.

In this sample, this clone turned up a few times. The DNA for the CDR3 is TGTGCCAGCGGAAGCGAAGGCAATCAGCCCCAGCATTTT. Translated, it gives CASGSEGNQPQHF. V is TRBV2 and J is TRBJ1-5, with D unclear. The germline CDR1 and CDR2 sequences are SNHLY and FYNNEI. The V end was cut by 8 bases, the J end by 2 bases, with 10 bases between. This CDR3 is built from 13 residues.

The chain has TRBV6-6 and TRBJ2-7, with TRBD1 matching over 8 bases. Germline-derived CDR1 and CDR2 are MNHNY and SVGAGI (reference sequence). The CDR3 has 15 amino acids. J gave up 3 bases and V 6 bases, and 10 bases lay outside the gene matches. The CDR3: CASSHGQGVHYEQYF. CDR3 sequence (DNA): TGTGCCAGCAGCCACGGACAGGGCGTCCACTACGAGCAGTACTTC.

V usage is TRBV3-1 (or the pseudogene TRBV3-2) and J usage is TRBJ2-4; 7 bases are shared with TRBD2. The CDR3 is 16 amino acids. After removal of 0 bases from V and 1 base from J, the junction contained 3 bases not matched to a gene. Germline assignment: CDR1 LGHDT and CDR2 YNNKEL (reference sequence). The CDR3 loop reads CASSQDGRGAKNIQYF. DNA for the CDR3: TGTGCCAGCAGCCAAGATGGGAGGGGCGCCAAAAACATTCAGTACTTC.

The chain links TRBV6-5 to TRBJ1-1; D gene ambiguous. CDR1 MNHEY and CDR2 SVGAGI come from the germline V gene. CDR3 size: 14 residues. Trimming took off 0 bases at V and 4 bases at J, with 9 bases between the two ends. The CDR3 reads CASSYSVGVTEAFF. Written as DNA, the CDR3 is TGTGCCAGCAGTTACTCGGTCGGGGTCACTGAAGCTTTCTTT.

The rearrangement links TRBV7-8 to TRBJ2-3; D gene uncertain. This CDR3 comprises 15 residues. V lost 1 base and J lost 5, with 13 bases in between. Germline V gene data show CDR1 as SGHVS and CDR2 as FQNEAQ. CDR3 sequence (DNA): TGTGCCAGCAGCTTAGGTCGTAACGTTAGAGATACGCAGTATTTT. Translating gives CASSLGRNVRDTQYF.

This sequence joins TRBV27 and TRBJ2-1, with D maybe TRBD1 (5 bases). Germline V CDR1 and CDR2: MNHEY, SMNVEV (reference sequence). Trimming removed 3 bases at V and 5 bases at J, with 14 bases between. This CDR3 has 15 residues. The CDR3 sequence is CASSLPPGFNNEQFF. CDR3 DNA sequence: TGTGCCAGCAGTTTGCCCCCAGGGTTCAACAATGAGCAGTTCTTC.

The CDR3 DNA is TGTGCCAGCAGTTTATTAGCAGGGGGCGTTAACTATGGCTACACCTTC. Translated, it gives CASSLLAGGVNYGYTF. The rearrangement uses TRBV28 and TRBJ1-2, with 8 bases identical to TRBD1. Germline CDR1 reads MDHEN; CDR2 reads SYDVKM. The CDR3 length is 16 residues. The J segment lost 1 base and the V segment lost 1 base, leaving 5 bases of the junction unmatched.